The 26 T cell receptor beta chains presented below share a single source sample, sequenced in a study of Graves' ophthalmopathy and Graves' hyperthyroidism. Amplification of the TCR beta CDR3 regions used RNA transcripts (as template). An initial RT-PCR round employing HTBI primers preceded a second-round multiplex PCR. MiXCR, run by TCRdb on the multiplex PCR reads, gives a single entry per CDR3 protein. The sample consists of some 520,000 distinct CDR3 sequences, 14% of them appearing once. Sequencing used blood. The receptors here all came from a woman between 25 and 40 years old with Graves' ophthalmopathy.

This clonotype has at least ten counts. The genes are TRBV12-3 or TRBV12-4 and TRBJ1-2; 7 nucleotides agree with TRBD1. V lost 6 bases to trimming and J lost 3 bases; unmatched junction nucleotides: 13. This CDR3 region has 16 residues. CDR3 in amino acids: CASSNRDSQLDYGYTF. Here the CDR3 DNA reads TGTGCCAGCAGCAACCGGGACAGTCAACTAGACTATGGCTACACCTTC.

The rearrangement links TRBV6-2 or TRBV6-3 to TRBJ2-7; D is possibly TRBD1 or TRBD2 (5 bases each). V was cut by 2 bases and J by 5 bases, with 16 bases left in between. Germline V CDR1 and CDR2: MNHEY, SVGEGT. The CDR3 consists of 15 residues. CDR3 bases: TGTGCCAGCAGTTACGAAGGAACAGGAGGAAACGAGCAGTACTTC. It encodes CASSYEGTGGNEQYF.

This clonotype was seen ten or more times. This chain connects TRBV28 to TRBJ1-3, with D perhaps TRBD1 (6 bases). Germline CDR1 and CDR2: MDHEN and SYDVKM. This CDR3 contains 16 residues. V was clipped by 6 bases and J by 3 bases, with 18 bases between them. CDR3 nucleotides: TGTGCCAGCAGATCCAAGACAGGACCCGGTGGAAACACCATATATTTT. Translating gives CASRSKTGPGGNTIYF. The whole variable domain, remainder taken from reference TRBV28 and TRBJ1-3, is DVKVTQSSRYLVKRTGEKVFLECVQDMDHENMFWYRQDPGLGLRLIYFSYDVKMKEKGDIPEGYSVSREKKERFSLILESASTNQTSMYLCASRSKTGPGGNTIYFGEGSWLTVV.

At least ten counts were recorded for this clonotype. The rearrangement uses TRBV4-1 and TRBJ2-7; TRBD2 matches at 15 bases. CDR1 is MGHRA and CDR2 is YSYEKL in the germline V gene. V lost 3 bases, J lost 2 bases, and 8 bases stayed unmatched. This CDR3 has 18 amino acids. The CDR3 nucleotides read TGCGCCAGCAGCCATCCCGGGACTAGCGGGAGGCCAACCTACGAGCAGTACTTC. This gives the protein CASSHPGTSGRPTYEQYF.

This clonotype came up many times. The chain joins TRBV28 to TRBJ1-1; 12 positions match TRBD1. The germline CDR1 and CDR2 sequences are MDHEN and SYDVKM. CDR3 length: 15 amino acids. The V gene end was trimmed by 5 bases and the J gene end by 3 bases; junction bases not matched to a gene: 4. CDR3 amino acids: CASSGRDRGHTEAFF. DNA of the CDR3: TGTGCCAGCAGTGGAAGGGACAGGGGGCACACTGAAGCTTTCTTT. The entire variable domain, with the rest obtained from reference TRBV28 and TRBJ1-1, is as follows: DVKVTQSSRYLVKRTGEKVFLECVQDMDHENMFWYRQDPGLGLRLIYFSYDVKMKEKGDIPEGYSVSREKKERFSLILESASTNQTSMYLCASSGRDRGHTEAFFGQGTRLTVV.

The table lists this clonotype with many counts. The V and J genes are TRBV28 and TRBJ2-5; 9 bases match TRBD1. The CDR3 length is 15 residues. With 6 bases clipped from V and 0 bases from J, the junction kept 5 bases outside the gene matches. Looked up from germline, CDR1 is MDHEN and CDR2 is SYDVKM. The CDR3 nucleotides are TGTGCCAGCAGGTCGTGGACAGGGGACCAAGAGACCCAGTACTTC. It translates to CASRSWTGDQETQYF.

This clonotype was seen many times. The gene calls are TRBV28 and TRBJ2-7; 7 nucleotides agree with TRBD1. V shed 8 bases and J 2 bases; nucleotides not matched to a gene: 3. This CDR3 spans 12 amino acids. Germline-derived CDR1 and CDR2 are MDHEN and SYDVKM. The CDR3 DNA is TGTGCCAGCCGGACAGGTCCCTACGAGCAGTACTTC. Translated: CASRTGPYEQYF.

This clonotype has at least ten counts. This chain joins TRBV24-1 and TRBJ2-2; D is ambiguous. CDR3 length: 13 amino acids. CDR1 and CDR2 (germline): KGHDR, SFDVKD. V was clipped by 7 bases and J by 2 bases, with 7 bases between them. The CDR3 DNA follows: TGTGCCACCAGCACCACCAACACCGGGGAGCTGTTTTTT. It specifies CATSTTNTGELFF.

The chain has TRBV2 and TRBJ2-2; TRBD2 matches at 8 bases. CDR1 is SNHLY and CDR2 is FYNNEI in the germline V gene. The CDR3 contains 14 residues. The trim removed 10 bases at V and 1 base at J, leaving 5 bases unmatched. The CDR3 DNA is TGTGCCACATCTAGCGGGCGGAACACCGGGGAGCTGTTTTTT. Amino acid sequence: CATSSGRNTGELFF. Looking up the rest from reference TRBV2 and TRBJ2-2 gives the full variable domain: EPEVTQTPSHQVTQMGQEVILRCVPISNHLYFYWYRQILGQKVEFLVSFYNNEISEKSEIFDDQFSVERPDGSNFTLKIRSTKLEDSAMYFCATSSGRNTGELFFGEGSRLTVL.

Many counts were recorded for this clonotype. The rearrangement links TRBV29-1 to TRBJ2-7; 10 bases map to TRBD1. This CDR3 has 14 residues. V trimming: 6 bases; J trimming: 5 bases; junction bases outside the gene matches: 10. Germline V gene data show CDR1 as SQVTM and CDR2 as ANQGSEA. CDR3 nucleotide sequence: TGCAGCGTCCGTACCGGACAGGGGGGAAACGAGCAGTACTTC. Amino acids: CSVRTGQGGNEQYF.

The chain combines TRBV2 with TRBJ2-7; D is unresolved. Between the trimmed V and J ends, which lost 6 bases and 0 bases, there was a span of 6 bases. This CDR3 region has 12 residues. Germline values: CDR1 SNHLY, CDR2 FYNNEI. The CDR3 region is CASSYTSYEQYF. The CDR3 bases are TGTGCCAGCAGCTATACCTCCTACGAGCAGTACTTC.

There are many counts of this clonotype. This chain links TRBV27 with TRBJ1-1; 8 bases are a match to TRBD1. Germline V CDR1 and CDR2: MNHEY, SMNVEV (reference sequence). The CDR3 has 15 amino acids. V was pared by 6 bases and J by 2 bases, with 8 bases of the junction left unmatched. In DNA, the CDR3 is TGTGCCAGCAGCTACTCACAGGGGGGTAACACTGAAGCTTTCTTT. Protein product: CASSYSQGGNTEAFF.

This clonotype has a count of ten or more. The CDR3 sequence is CASMAGAGFTEAFF. CDR3 coding DNA: TGTGCCAGTATGGCGGGCGCAGGATTTACTGAAGCTTTCTTT. This rearrangement joins TRBV19 to TRBJ1-1; D is unresolved. The CDR3 has 14 residues. CDR1 is LNHDA and CDR2 is SQIVND in the germline V gene (reference sequence). Trimming cost V 7 bases and J 5 bases, with 17 bases left between them.

Comments on this clonotype: A much larger clone differs from this one at a single base, so this may be a read error. This CDR3 fails to terminate in the conserved phenylalanine or tryptophan, so it likely reflects a read error. V and J are TRBV7-9 and TRBJ2-7; the match to TRBD1 covers 7 bases. Trimming removed 5 bases from V and 6 bases from J; junction bases left unmatched: 10. This CDR3 contains 14 residues. From germline, CDR1 is SEHNR and CDR2 FQNEAQ (reference sequence). CDR3 sequence (DNA): TGTGCCAGCAGCACGACAGGGCGCCCTTGCGAGCAGTACTAC. This sequence encodes CASSTTGRPCEQYY.

This clonotype was recorded many times. The chain uses TRBV24-1 and TRBJ2-2, with D unresolved. CDR1 is KGHDR and CDR2 is SFDVKD in the germline V gene. Trimming took 6 bases from V and 0 from J, leaving 13 bases between them. The CDR3 covers 16 residues. DNA for the CDR3: TGTGCCACCAGTCCCTATGGGAACGCGAACACCGGGGAGCTGTTTTTT. It is translated as CATSPYGNANTGELFF.

This rearrangement joins TRBV11-2 to TRBJ2-7, with unresolved D. Trimming took 1 base from V and 1 from J, leaving 8 bases between them. This CDR3 region has 14 residues. CDR1 and CDR2 (germline): SGHAT, FQNNGV. The CDR3 DNA follows: TGTGCCAGCAGCTTAGGTCTCTTATCCTACGAGCAGTACTTC. This sequence encodes CASSLGLLSYEQYF.

This clonotype came up many times. The rearrangement links TRBV6-1 to TRBJ2-7; TRBD2 matches at 8 bases. The germline gives CDR1 MNHNS, CDR2 SASEGT. CDR3 size: 15 residues. The ends lost 5 bases at V and 6 bases at J; junction bases unmatched: 12. Here the CDR3 DNA reads TGTGCCAGCAGTAGTCGGAGCCCCGCGGGAGGCGAGCAGTACTTC. It codes for CASSSRSPAGGEQYF.

This chain links TRBV9 with TRBJ2-2; D perhaps matches TRBD2 (7 bases). The ends were cut back, 0 bases at V and 6 bases at J, with 15 bases in the middle. The CDR3 is made up of 16 amino acids. Germline loops: CDR1 SGDLS, CDR2 YYNGEE. The CDR3 loop reads CASSVEGGATPGELFF. The CDR3 coding sequence is TGTGCCAGCAGCGTAGAAGGGGGGGCGACTCCCGGGGAGCTGTTTTTT. Supplemented by reference TRBV9 and TRBJ2-2, the full variable domain reads DSGVTQTPKHLITATGQRVTLRCSPRSGDLSVYWYQQSLDQGLQFLIQYYNGEERAKGNILERFSAQQFPDLHSELNLSSLELGDSALYFCASSVEGGATPGELFFGEGSRLTVL.

This clonotype has at least ten counts. V usage is TRBV2 and J usage is TRBJ1-5; D is perhaps TRBD1 (6 bases). Germline loops: CDR1 SNHLY, CDR2 FYNNEI. This CDR3 has 17 amino acids. Trimming took 2 bases from V and 2 from J, leaving 16 bases between them. The CDR3 DNA sequence: TGTGCCAGCAGTGAACCTAAGGGACAATGGGGCAATCAGCCCCAGCATTTT. Translated: CASSEPKGQWGNQPQHF.

This clonotype has at least ten counts. The chain uses TRBV18 and TRBJ2-7; 12 bases match TRBD2. Germline V gene sequence: CDR1 KGHSH, CDR2 LQKENI. The CDR3 contains 16 residues. With V trimmed by 3 bases and J by 4 bases, 7 bases remained unmatched. CDR3 protein: CASSPGLAGREYEQYF. CDR3 sequence (DNA): TGTGCCAGCTCACCCGGACTAGCGGGGAGGGAGTACGAGCAGTACTTC.

This clonotype was found many times. The gene calls are TRBV12-3 or TRBV12-4 and TRBJ1-2; tentatively, D is TRBD1 (5 bases). V lost 4 bases, J lost 4 bases, and 13 bases lay in between. This CDR3 is built from 14 residues. The CDR3: CASSSFQGSYGYTF. The CDR3 DNA reads TGTGCCAGCAGTTCGTTCCAGGGTTCCTATGGCTACACCTTC.

This clonotype was picked up many times. The chain uses TRBV6-5 and TRBJ2-5; 10 nucleotides align to TRBD2. J gave up 5 bases and V 4 bases, and 4 bases lay outside the gene matches. CDR1 and CDR2 from the germline V gene are MNHEY and SVGAGI. There are 14 residues in the CDR3. This CDR3 reads CASSSSSGSETQYF. The CDR3 nucleotides are TGTGCCAGCAGTTCGTCTAGCGGGAGTGAGACCCAGTACTTC.

This clonotype is medium-sized. The CDR3 DNA sequence: TGTGCCAGCAGTTTACAGGGTGAGGGCAATCAGCCCCAGCATTTT. Protein sequence: CASSLQGEGNQPQHF. J is TRBJ1-5 and V is TRBV6-5; the D gene is possibly TRBD1 (6 bases). The CDR3 spans 15 residues. V gave up 4 bases and J gave up 2 bases, with 12 bases separating them. The germline V gene encodes CDR1 MNHEY and CDR2 SVGAGI.

The rearrangement links TRBV6-1 to TRBJ1-1; TRBD1 matches at 10 bases. Germline V CDR1 and CDR2: MNHNS, SASEGT. V trimming: 6 bases; J trimming: 6 bases; junction bases outside the gene matches: 7. This CDR3 has 14 amino acids. The CDR3 protein is CASRLGTGVAEAFF. The CDR3 bases are TGTGCCAGCAGGCTCGGGACAGGGGTCGCTGAAGCTTTCTTT.

This clonotype turned up a few times. V and J are TRBV2 and TRBJ2-5; D remains ambiguous. The CDR3 contains 12 residues. CDR1 SNHLY and CDR2 FYNNEI come from the germline V gene. The V end lost 11 bases, the J end lost 5 bases, and 15 bases lay between the germline ends. The DNA for the CDR3 is TGTGCCGGAGATCGAGGATCTGAGACCCAGTACTTC. Encoded protein: CAGDRGSETQYF.

The chain has TRBV27 and TRBJ1-1, with D perhaps matching TRBD1 (5 bases). The germline V gene has CDR1 MNHEY and CDR2 SMNVEV (reference sequence). This CDR3 region has 13 residues. Between the trimmed V and J ends, which lost 4 bases and 6 bases, there was a span of 12 bases. The CDR3 nucleotides read TGTGCCAGCAGTTCCGGGACGGTCCCTGAAGCTTTCTTT. Its protein is CASSSGTVPEAFF.